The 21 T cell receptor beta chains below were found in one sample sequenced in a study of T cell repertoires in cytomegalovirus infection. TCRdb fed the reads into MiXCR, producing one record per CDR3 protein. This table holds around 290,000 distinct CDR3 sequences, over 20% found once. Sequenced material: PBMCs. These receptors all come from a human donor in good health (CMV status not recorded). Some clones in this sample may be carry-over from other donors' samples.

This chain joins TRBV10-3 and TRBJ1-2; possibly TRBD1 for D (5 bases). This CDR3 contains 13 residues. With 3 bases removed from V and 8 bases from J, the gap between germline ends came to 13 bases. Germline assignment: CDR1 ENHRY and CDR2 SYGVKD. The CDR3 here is CAISEQVLDGYTF. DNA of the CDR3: TGTGCCATCAGTGAACAGGTGTTAGACGGCTACACCTTC.

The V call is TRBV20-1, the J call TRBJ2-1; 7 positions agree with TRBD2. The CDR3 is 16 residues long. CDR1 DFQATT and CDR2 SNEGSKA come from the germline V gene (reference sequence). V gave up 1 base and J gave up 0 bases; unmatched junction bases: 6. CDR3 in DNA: TGCAGTGCTAGAGGGTTAGCGGGCAGCTCCTACAATGAGCAGTTCTTC. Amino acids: CSARGLAGSSYNEQFF.

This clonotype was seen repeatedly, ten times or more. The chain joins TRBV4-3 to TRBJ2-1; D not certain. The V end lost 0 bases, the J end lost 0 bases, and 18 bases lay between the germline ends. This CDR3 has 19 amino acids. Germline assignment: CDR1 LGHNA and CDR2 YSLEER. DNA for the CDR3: TGCGCCAGCAGCCAAGAAGGCGGCAGCGATCGTAGCTCCTACAATGAGCAGTTCTTC. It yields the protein CASSQEGGSDRSSYNEQFF.

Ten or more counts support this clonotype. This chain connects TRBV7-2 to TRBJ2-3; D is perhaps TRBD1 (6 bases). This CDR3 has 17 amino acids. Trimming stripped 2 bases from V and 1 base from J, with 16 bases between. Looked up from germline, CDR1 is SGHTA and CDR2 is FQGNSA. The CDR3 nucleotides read TGTGCCAGCAGCTTATTATCTCGCAGGGGAGGCACAGATACGCAGTATTTT. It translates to CASSLLSRRGGTDTQYF.

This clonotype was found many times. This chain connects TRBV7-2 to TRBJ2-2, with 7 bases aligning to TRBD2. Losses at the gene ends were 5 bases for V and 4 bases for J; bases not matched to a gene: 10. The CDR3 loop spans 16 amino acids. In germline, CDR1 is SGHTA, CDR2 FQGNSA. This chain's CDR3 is CASSVSASGFTGELFF. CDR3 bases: TGTGCCAGCAGCGTTTCAGCTAGCGGCTTCACCGGGGAGCTGTTTTTT.

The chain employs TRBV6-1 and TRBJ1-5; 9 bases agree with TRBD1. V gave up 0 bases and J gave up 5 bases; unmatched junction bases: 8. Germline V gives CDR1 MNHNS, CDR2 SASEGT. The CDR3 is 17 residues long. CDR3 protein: CASSEAGWTGEDQPQHF. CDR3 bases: TGTGCCAGCAGTGAAGCCGGTTGGACAGGGGAAGATCAGCCCCAGCATTTT.

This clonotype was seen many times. The CDR3 DNA is TGTGCCAGCAGCTCAATTACCCTAGCGGGCGGGAGCGAGCAGTACTTC. Translation gives CASSSITLAGGSEQYF. The chain employs TRBV7-2 and TRBJ2-7, with 8 bases lining up with TRBD2. Per the germline V gene, CDR1 is SGHTA and CDR2 is FQGNSA. The V segment lost 4 bases and the J segment 6 bases; nucleotides outside the gene matches: 14. The CDR3 is 16 amino acids.

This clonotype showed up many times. In DNA, the CDR3 is TGTGCCAGCAGCGCGGGGGGCGTTGATGAGCAGTTCTTC. Amino acids: CASSAGGVDEQFF. The gene calls are TRBV7-3 and TRBJ2-1, with 8 bases lining up with TRBD2. The CDR3 loop spans 13 amino acids. Unmatched junction bases numbered 5, after V lost 5 bases and J lost 8 bases. Germline CDR1 and CDR2: SGHTA and FQGTGA. Together with reference TRBV7-3 and TRBJ2-1, the CDR3 gives the full variable domain: GAGVSQTPSNKVTEKGKYVELRCDPISGHTALYWYRQSLGQGPEFLIYFQGTGAADDSGLPNDRFFAVRPEGSVSTLKIQRTERGDSAVYLCASSAGGVDEQFFGPGTRLTVL.

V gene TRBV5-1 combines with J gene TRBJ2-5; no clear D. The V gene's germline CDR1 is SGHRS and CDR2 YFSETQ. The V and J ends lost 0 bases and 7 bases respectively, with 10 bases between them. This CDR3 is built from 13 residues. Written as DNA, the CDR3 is TGCGCCAGCAGCTTGGACAGCTCGCCGACCCAGTACTTC. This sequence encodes CASSLDSSPTQYF.

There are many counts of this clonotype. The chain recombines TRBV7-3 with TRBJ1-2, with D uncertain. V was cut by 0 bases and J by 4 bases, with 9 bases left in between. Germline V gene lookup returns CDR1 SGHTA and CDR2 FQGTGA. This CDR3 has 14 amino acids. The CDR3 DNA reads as TGTGCCAGCAGCTTAACGTTCCAGAGCTATGGCTACACCTTC. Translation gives CASSLTFQSYGYTF.

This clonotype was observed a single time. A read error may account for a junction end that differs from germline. CDR3 residues: CPSSIGGVSYNEQFF. In nucleotides, the CDR3 is TGTCCCAGTAGTATAGGGGGAGTTTCCTACAATGAGCAGTTCTTC. The chain combines TRBV19 with TRBJ2-1, with D possibly matching TRBD1 (6 bases). The V gene's germline CDR1 is LNHDA and CDR2 SQIVND (reference sequence). This CDR3 is built from 15 residues.

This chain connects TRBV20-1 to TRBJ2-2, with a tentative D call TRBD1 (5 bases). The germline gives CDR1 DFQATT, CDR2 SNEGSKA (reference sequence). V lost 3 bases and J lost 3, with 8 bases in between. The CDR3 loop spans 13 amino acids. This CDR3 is CSARQGHTGELFF. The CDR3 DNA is TGCAGTGCTAGGCAGGGCCACACCGGGGAGCTGTTTTTT.

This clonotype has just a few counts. This CDR3 is CASSLARLAGPLRGQYF. The CDR3 DNA follows: TGTGCCAGCAGCTTAGCCCGACTAGCGGGGCCGTTACGAGGGCAGTACTTC. The chain combines TRBV11-2 with TRBJ2-7, with 11 positions matching TRBD2. The J segment lost 9 bases and the V segment lost 1 base, leaving 14 bases of the junction unmatched. CDR1 is SGHAT and CDR2 is FQNNGV in the germline V gene. The CDR3 loop spans 17 amino acids.

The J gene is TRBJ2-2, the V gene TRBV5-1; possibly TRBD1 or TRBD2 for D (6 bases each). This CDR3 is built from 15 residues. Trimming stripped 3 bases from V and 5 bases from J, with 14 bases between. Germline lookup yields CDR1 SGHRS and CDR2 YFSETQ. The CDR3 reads CASSSGRGTTGELFF. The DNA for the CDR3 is TGCGCCAGCAGCTCGGGCCGGGGGACAACCGGGGAGCTGTTTTTT.

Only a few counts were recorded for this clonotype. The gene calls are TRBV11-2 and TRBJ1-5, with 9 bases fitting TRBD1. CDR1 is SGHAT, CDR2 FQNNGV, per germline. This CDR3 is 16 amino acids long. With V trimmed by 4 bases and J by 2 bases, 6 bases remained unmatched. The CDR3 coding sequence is TGTGCCAGCAGCTCCTCATGGACAGGGGGCAATCAGCCCCAGCATTTT. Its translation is CASSSSWTGGNQPQHF.

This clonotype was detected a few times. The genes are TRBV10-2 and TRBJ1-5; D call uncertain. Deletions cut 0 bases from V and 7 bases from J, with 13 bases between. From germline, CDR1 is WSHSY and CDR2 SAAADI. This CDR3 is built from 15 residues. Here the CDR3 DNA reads TGCGCCAGCAGTGAGTCCGGAGCGGGGAGCCAGCCCCAGCATTTT. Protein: CASSESGAGSQPQHF.

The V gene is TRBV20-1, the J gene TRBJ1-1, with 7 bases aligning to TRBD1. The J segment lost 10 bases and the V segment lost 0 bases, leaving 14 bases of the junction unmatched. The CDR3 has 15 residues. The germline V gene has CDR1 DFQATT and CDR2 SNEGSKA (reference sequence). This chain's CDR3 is CSARDRARDSDTAFF. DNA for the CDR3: TGCAGTGCTAGAGATCGGGCCCGGGACAGCGATACAGCTTTCTTT.

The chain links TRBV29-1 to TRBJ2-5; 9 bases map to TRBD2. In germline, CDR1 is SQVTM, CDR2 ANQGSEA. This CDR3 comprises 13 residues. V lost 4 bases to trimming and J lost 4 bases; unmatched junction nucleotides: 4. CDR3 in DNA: TGCAGCGTTGGCCAGCGGGGGGCAGAGACCCAGTACTTC. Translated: CSVGQRGAETQYF.

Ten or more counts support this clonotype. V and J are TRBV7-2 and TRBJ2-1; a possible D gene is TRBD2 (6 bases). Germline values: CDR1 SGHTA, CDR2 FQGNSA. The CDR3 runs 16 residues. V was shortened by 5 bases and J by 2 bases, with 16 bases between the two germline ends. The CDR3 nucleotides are TGTGCCAGCAGCCCTCCTGGCGGGGCCACCTACAATGAGCAGTTCTTC. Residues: CASSPPGGATYNEQFF.

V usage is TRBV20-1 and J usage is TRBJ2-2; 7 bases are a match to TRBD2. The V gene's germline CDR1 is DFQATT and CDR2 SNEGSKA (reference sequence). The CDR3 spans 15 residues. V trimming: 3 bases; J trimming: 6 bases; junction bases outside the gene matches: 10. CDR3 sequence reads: CSARPGLQSAGELFF. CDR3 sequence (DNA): TGCAGTGCTAGGCCGGGACTACAGTCGGCCGGGGAGCTGTTTTTT.

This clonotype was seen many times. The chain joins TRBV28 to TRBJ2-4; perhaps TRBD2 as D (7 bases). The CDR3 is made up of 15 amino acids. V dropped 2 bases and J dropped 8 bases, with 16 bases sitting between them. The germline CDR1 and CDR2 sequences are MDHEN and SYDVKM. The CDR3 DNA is TGTGCCAGCAGTTTAAGGGGGGGGCCCGTCGACATTCAGTACTTC. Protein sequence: CASSLRGGPVDIQYF.